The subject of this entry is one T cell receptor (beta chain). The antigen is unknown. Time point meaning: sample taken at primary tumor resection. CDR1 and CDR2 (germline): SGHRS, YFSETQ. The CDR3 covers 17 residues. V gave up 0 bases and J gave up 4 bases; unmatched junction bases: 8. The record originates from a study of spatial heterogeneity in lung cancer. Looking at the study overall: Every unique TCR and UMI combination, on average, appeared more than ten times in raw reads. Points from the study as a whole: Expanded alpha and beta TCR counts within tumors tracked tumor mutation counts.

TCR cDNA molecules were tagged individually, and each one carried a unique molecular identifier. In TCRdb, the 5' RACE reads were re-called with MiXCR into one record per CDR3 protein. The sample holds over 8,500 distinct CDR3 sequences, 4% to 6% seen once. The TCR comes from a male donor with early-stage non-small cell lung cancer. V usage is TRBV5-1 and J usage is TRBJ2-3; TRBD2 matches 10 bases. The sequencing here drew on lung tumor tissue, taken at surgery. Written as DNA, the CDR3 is TGCGCCAGCAGCTTGGCCGGTGGACTAGCGGTCCCAGATACGCAGTATTTT. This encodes CASSLAGGLAVPDTQYF.